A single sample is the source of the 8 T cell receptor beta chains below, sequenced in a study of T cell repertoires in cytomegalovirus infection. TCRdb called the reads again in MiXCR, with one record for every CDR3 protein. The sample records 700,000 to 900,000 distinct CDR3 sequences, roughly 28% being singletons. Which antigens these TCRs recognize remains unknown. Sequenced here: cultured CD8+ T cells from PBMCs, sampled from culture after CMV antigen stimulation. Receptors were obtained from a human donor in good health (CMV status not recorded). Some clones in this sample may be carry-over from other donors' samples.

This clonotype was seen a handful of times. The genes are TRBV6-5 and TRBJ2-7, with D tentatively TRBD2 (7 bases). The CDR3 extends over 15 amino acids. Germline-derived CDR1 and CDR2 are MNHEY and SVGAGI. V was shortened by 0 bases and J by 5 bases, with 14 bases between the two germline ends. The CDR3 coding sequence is TGTGCCAGCAGTTACTCTCCGGGCGGGGGCCACGAGCAGTACTTC. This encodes CASSYSPGGGHEQYF.

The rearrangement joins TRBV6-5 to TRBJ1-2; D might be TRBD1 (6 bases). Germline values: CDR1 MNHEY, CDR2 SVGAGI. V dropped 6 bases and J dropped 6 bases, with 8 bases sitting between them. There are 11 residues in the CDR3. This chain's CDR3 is CASRGAHGYTF. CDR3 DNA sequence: TGTGCCAGCAGGGGGGCACATGGCTACACCTTC.

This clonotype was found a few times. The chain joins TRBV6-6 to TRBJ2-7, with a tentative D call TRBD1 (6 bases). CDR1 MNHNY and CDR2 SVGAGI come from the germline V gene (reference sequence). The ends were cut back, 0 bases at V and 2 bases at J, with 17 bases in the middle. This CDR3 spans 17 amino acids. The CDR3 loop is CASSYSSGSGVTYEQYV. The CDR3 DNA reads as TGTGCCAGCAGTTACTCAAGCGGCTCAGGGGTTACCTACGAGCAGTACGTC.

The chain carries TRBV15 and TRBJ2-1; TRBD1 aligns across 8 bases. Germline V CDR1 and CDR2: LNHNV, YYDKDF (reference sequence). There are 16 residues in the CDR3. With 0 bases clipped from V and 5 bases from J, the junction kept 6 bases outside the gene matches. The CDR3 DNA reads TGTGCCACCAGCAGAGAAGCGTTGGGACAGGACAATGAGCAGTTCTTC. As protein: CATSREALGQDNEQFF.

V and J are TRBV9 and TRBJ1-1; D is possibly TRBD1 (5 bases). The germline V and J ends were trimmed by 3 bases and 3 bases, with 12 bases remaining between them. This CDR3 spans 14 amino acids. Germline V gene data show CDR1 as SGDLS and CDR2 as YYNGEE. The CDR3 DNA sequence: TGTGCCAGCAGCGCCGGGGGAATCGACACTGAAGCTTTCTTT. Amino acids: CASSAGGIDTEAFF.

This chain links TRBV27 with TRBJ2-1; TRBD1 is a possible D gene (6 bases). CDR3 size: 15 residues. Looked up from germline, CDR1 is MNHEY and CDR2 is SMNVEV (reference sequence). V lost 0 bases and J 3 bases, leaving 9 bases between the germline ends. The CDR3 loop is CASSLSRGGYNEQFF. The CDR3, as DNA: TGTGCCAGCAGTTTATCAAGAGGGGGCTACAATGAGCAGTTCTTC.

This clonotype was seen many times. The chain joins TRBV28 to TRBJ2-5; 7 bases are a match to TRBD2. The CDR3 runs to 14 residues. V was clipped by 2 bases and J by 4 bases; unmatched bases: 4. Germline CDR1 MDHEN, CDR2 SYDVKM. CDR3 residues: CASSLGSGGETQYF. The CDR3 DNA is TGTGCCAGCAGTTTAGGCTCGGGAGGAGAGACCCAGTACTTC.

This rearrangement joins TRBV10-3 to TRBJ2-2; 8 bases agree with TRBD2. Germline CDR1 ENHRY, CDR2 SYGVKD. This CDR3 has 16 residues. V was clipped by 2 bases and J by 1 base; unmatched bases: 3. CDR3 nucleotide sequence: TGTGCCATCAGTGAGATACTAGCGGAGAACACCGGGGAGCTGTTTTTT. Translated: CAISEILAENTGELFF.